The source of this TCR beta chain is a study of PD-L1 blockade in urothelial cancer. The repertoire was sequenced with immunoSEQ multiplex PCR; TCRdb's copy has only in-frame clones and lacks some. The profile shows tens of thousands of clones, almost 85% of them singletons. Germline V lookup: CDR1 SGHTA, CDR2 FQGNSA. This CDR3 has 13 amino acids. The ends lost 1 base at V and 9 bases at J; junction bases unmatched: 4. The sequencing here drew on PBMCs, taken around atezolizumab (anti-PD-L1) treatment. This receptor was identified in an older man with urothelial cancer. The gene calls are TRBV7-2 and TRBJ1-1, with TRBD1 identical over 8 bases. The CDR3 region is CASSLGTGIKAFF. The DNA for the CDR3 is TGTGCCAGCAGCTTAGGGACAGGGATTAAAGCTTTCTTT.